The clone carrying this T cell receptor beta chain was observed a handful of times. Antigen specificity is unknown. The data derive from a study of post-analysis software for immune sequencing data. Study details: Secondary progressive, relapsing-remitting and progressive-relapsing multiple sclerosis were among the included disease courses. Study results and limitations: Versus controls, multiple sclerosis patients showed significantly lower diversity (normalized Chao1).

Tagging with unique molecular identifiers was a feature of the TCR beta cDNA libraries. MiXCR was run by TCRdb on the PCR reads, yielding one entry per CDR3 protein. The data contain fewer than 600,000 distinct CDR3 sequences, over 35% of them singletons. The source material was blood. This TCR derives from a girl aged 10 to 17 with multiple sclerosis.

CDR3 residues: CSVDLAGNYEQYF. CDR3 coding DNA: TGCAGTGTCGACCTAGCGGGCAATTACGAGCAGTACTTC. This chain joins TRBV20-1 and TRBJ2-7; 8 bases match TRBD2. Germline V gene sequence: CDR1 DFQATT, CDR2 SNEGSKA (reference sequence). The CDR3 spans 13 residues. V was clipped by 7 bases and J by 4 bases; unmatched bases: 9.